The clone carrying this TCR beta chain was counted between two and nine times. The antigen is undetermined. The data were taken from a study of identical twins. Study-level results: Researchers reported weaker excess twin sharing in beta out-of-frame sequences. Models underestimated how often monozygotic twins shared out-of-frame TCR alpha.

A single record per CDR3 protein comes from TCRdb applying MiXCR to the 5' RACE reads. The table shows 550,000 to 700,000 distinct CDR3 sequences, with 9.6% occurring only once. This CDR3 region has 15 residues. With 5 bases clipped from V and 2 bases from J, the junction kept 5 bases outside the gene matches. Germline V CDR1 and CDR2: SEHNR, FQNEAQ (reference sequence). These records were also assigned to another study, of yellow fever vaccine responses in identical twins.

This clonotype was sampled from a woman younger than 35 in good health. V gene TRBV7-9 combines with J gene TRBJ1-1; TRBD1 aligns across 10 bases. The sequenced material came from PBMCs. Written as DNA, the CDR3 is TGTGCCAGCAGCCCCCGACAGGGGGCTAACACTGAAGCTTTCTTT. It codes for CASSPRQGANTEAFF.